This note documents a single T cell receptor (beta chain) sequence. Across about two dozen US areas, participants ranged in age from 18 to 89 years. Assignments of participants to cohorts depended upon their own reported clinical history. The record originates from a study of blood T cell repertoires in COVID-19. With 5 bases clipped from V and 1 base from J, the junction kept 4 bases outside the gene matches. The CDR3 contains 15 residues. Germline V lookup: CDR1 SNHLY, CDR2 FYNNEI. Libraries were prepared by immunoSEQ multiplex PCR; TCRdb keeps only in-frame clonotypes and omits some of them. The table shows 250,000 to 300,000 clones, with roughly 87% occurring only once.

This TCR was sampled from a woman younger than 45 who had recovered from COVID-19. Sequenced sample: PBMCs or T cells enriched from blood (not recorded which). The chain couples TRBV2 to TRBJ1-5, with 8 bases identical to TRBD1. CDR3 loop: CASSSGGLSNQPQHF. Written as DNA, the CDR3 is TGTGCCAGCAGTTCAGGGGGCCTCAGCAATCAGCCCCAGCATTTT.